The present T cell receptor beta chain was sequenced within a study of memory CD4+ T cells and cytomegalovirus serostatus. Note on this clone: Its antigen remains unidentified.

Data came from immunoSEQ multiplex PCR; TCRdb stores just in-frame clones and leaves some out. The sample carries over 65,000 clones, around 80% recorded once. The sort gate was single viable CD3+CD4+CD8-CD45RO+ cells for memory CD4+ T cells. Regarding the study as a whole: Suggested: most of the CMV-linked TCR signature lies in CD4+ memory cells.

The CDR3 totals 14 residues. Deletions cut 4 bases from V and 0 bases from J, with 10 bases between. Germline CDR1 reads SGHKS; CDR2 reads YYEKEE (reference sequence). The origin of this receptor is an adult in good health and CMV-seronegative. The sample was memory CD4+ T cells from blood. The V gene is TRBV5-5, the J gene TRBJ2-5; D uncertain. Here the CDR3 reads CASSPRTDQETQYF. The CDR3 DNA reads TGTGCCAGCAGCCCCCGGACGGACCAAGAGACCCAGTACTTC.